This paragraph reports one TCR beta chain. The antigen remains undetermined. These data originate in a study of T cell responses to AZD1222 COVID-19 vaccine. General study findings and limits: A mostly white British donor set with more females was recruited, and clonal diversity was possibly underestimated. Only a handful of AZD1222 recipients, several in all, had baseline seropositivity.

This table comes from immunoSEQ multiplex PCR, and its TCRdb copy is limited to in-frame clones, with some not included. The sample carries around 150,000 clones, approximately 91% recorded once. The analysis combined second doses at about 4 or about 12 weeks. The TCR comes from an adult who received the AZD1222 COVID-19 vaccine. Source: peripheral blood, taken 28 days after the second AZD1222 dose.

CDR3 nucleotides: TGTGCCAGCAGGTCTAGCGGGAGGACCTACGAGCAGTACTTC. Its translation is CASRSSGRTYEQYF. This chain links TRBV28 with TRBJ2-7, with 11 bases matching TRBD2. This CDR3 is 14 amino acids long. Germline V gene lookup returns CDR1 MDHEN and CDR2 SYDVKM. Trimming at V came to 6 bases and at J to 2 bases, leaving 3 bases not matched to a gene.